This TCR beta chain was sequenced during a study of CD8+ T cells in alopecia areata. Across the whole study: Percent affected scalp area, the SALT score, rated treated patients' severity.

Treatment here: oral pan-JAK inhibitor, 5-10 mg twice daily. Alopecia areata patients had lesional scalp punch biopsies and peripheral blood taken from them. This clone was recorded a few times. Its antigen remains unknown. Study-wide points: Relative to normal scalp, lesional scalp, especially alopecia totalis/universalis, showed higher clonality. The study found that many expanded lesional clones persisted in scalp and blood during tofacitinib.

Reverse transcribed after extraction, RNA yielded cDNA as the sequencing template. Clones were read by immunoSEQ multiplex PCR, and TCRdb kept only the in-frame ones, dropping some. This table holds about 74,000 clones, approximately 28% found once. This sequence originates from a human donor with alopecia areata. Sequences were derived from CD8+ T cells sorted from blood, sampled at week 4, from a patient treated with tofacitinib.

DNA of the CDR3: TGCAGCGTTCCTGAGGGTAGCGGGCGCACAGATACGCAGTATTTT. Protein product: CSVPEGSGRTDTQYF. The gene calls are TRBV29-1 and TRBJ2-3; TRBD2 aligns across 7 bases. This CDR3 region has 15 residues. The J segment lost 1 base and the V segment lost 5 bases, leaving 9 bases of the junction unmatched. Germline lookup yields CDR1 SQVTM and CDR2 ANQGSEA.